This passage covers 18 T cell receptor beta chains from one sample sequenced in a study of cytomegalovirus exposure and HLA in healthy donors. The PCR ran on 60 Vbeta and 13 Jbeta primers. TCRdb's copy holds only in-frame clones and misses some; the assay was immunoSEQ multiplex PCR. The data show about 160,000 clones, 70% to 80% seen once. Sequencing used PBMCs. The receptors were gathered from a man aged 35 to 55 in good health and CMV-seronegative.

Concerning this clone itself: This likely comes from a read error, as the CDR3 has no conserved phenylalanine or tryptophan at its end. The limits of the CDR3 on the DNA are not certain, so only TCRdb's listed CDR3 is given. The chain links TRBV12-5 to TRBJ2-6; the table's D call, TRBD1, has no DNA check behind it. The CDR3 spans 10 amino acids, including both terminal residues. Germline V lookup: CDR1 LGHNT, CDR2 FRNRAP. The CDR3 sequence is CARGPTASNV.

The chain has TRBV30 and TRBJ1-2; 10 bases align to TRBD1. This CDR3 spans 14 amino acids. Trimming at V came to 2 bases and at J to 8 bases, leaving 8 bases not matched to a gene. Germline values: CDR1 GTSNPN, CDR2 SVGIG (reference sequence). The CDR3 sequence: CAWSMDRGREGYTF. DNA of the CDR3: TGTGCCTGGAGTATGGACAGGGGGAGGGAAGGCTACACCTTC.

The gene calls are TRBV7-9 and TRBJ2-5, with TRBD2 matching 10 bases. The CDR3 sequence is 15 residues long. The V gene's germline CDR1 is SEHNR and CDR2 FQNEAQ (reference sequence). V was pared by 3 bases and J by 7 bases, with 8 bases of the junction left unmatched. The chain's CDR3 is CASSFSGRAWGTQYF. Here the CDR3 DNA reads TGTGCCAGCAGCTTCAGCGGGAGGGCCTGGGGGACCCAGTACTTC.

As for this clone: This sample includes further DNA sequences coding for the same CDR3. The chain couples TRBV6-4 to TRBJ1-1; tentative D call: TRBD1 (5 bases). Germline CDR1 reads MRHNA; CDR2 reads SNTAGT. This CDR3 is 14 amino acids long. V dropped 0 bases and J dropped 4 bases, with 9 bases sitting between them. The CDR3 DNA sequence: TGTGCCAGCAGTGACTCCTCTAGGGGCACTGAAGCTTTCTTT. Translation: CASSDSSRGTEAFF.

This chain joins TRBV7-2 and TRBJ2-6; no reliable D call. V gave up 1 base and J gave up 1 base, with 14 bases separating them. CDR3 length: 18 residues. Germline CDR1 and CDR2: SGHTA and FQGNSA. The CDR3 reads CASSLVSYHSSGANVLTF. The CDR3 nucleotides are TGTGCCAGCAGCTTAGTTAGTTACCATAGTTCTGGGGCCAACGTCCTGACTTTC.

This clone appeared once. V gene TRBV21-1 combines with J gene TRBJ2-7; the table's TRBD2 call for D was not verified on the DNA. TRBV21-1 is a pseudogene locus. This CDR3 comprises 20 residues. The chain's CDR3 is CASSKGVSTSGFRDPSEQYF. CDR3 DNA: TGTGCCAGCAGCAAAGGGGTGTCGACTAGCGGTTTCAGGGACCCCAGCGAGCAGTACTTC.

The CDR3 DNA sequence: TGTGCCAGCAGCCAAGATAATAGCGAGGGTGGCTACACCTTC. It specifies CASSQDNSEGGYTF. The V gene is TRBV4-2, the J gene TRBJ1-2; D is ambiguous. This CDR3 is 14 amino acids long. Germline V gene lookup returns CDR1 LGHNA and CDR2 YNFKEQ. V shed 0 bases and J shed 7 bases, with 12 bases lying between them.

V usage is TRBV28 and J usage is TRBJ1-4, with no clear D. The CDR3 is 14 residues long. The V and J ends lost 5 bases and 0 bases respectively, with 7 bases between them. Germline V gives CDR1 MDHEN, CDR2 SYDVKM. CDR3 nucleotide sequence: TGTGCCAGCAGTCGACATACAACTAATGAAAAACTGTTTTTT. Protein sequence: CASSRHTTNEKLFF.

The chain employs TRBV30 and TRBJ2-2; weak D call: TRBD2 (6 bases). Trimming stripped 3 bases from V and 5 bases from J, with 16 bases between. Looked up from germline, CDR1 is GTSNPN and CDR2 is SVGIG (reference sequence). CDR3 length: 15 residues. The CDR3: CAWRTHLAGTGELFF. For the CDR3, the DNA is TGTGCCTGGAGAACACATTTGGCGGGGACCGGGGAGCTGTTTTTT.

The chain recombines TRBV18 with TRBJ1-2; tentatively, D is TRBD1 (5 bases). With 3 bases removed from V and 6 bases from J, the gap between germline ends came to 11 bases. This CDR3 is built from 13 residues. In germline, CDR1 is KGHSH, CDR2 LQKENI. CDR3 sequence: CASSPGLKDGYTF. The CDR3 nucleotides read TGTGCCAGCTCACCGGGACTGAAAGATGGCTACACCTTC.

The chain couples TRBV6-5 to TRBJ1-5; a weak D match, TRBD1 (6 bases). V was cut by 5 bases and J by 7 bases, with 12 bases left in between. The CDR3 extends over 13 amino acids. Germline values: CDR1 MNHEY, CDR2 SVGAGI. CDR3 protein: CASSGGGRQPQHF. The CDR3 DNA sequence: TGTGCCAGCAGTGGGGGGGGCCGCCAGCCCCAGCATTTT.

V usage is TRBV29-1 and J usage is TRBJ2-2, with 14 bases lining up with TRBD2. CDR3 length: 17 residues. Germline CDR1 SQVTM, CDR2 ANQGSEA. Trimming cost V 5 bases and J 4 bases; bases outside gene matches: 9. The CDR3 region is CSVRGTSGSPFTGELFF. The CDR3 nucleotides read TGCAGCGTTCGGGGGACTAGCGGGAGTCCTTTCACCGGGGAGCTGTTTTTT.

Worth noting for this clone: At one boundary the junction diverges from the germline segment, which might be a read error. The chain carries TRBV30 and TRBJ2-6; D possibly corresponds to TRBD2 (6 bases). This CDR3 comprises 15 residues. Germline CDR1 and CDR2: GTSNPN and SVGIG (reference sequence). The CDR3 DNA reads TGTGCCTGTTGGGACGGCCTGAGGAGGGCCAACGGCCTGACTTTC. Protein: CACWDGLRRANGLTF.

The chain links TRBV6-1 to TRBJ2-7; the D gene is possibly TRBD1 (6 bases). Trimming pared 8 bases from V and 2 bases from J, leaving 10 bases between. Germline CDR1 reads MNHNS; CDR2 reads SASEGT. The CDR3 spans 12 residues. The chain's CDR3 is CASRTATYEQYV. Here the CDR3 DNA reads TGTGCCAGCCGGACAGCCACCTACGAGCAGTACGTC.

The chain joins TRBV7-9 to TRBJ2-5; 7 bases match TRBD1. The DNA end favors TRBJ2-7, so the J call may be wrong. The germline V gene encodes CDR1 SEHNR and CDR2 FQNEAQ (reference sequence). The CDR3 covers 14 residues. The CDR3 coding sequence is TGTGCCAGCAGCACTACTCGGACAGGCGACGAGCAGTACTTC. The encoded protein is CASSTTRTGDEQYF.

The CDR3 reads CASSLIGGGNTEAFF. In DNA form, the CDR3 reads TGTGCCAGCAGCTTAATCGGGGGAGGGAACACTGAAGCTTTCTTT. The chain employs TRBV7-3 and TRBJ1-1; possibly TRBD1 for D (5 bases). Germline V gene data show CDR1 as SGHTA and CDR2 as FQGTGA. The ends were cut back, 1 base at V and 1 base at J, with 10 bases in the middle. The CDR3 consists of 15 residues.

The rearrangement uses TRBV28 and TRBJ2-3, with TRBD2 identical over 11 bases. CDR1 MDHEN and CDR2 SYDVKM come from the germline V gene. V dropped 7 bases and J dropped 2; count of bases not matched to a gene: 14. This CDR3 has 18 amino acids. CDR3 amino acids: CASNTDSGRGGSTDTQYF. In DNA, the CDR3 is TGTGCCAGCAATACAGATAGCGGGAGGGGAGGGTCCACAGATACGCAGTATTTT.

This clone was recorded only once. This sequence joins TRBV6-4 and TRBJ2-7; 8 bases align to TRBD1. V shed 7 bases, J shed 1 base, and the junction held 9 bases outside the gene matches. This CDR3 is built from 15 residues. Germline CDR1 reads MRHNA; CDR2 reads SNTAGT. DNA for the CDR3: TGTGCCAGCATAGCCGGGACAGGCTCTTCCTACGAGCAGTACGTC. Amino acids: CASIAGTGSSYEQYV.